The 26 T cell receptor beta chains reported below all come from one sample, sequenced in a study of blood T cell repertoires in COVID-19. Assay: immunoSEQ multiplex PCR; the TCRdb copy retains only in-frame clones and omits some. The sample lists around 99,000 clones; roughly 80% were seen once. Sequenced material: peripheral blood. All receptors derive from a woman aged 60 to 75 with acute or convalescent COVID-19.

The chain links TRBV6-2 or TRBV6-3 to TRBJ1-1; D gene unclear. From germline, CDR1 is MNHEY and CDR2 SVGEGT. The ends were cut back, 2 bases at V and 2 bases at J, with 9 bases in the middle. The CDR3 is 14 residues long. CDR3 in amino acids: CASSYRTGNTEAFF. DNA for the CDR3: TGTGCCAGCAGTTACCGTACGGGAAACACTGAAGCTTTCTTT.

V is TRBV5-1 and J is TRBJ2-3; 9 nucleotides line up with TRBD1. The CDR3 length is 15 residues. The germline V gene encodes CDR1 SGHRS and CDR2 YFSETQ. After removal of 0 bases from V and 4 bases from J, the junction contained 3 bases not matched to a gene. The CDR3 loop reads CASSLGRQGADTQYF. The DNA of the CDR3 is TGCGCCAGCAGCTTGGGTAGACAGGGGGCAGATACGCAGTATTTT.

The chain recombines TRBV7-2 with TRBJ1-1; 8 bases agree with TRBD1. The CDR3 loop spans 15 amino acids. V was pared by 4 bases and J by 3 bases, with 7 bases of the junction left unmatched. The germline V gene has CDR1 SGHTA and CDR2 FQGNSA. The CDR3 here is CASSSWTGWDTEAFF. As DNA, the CDR3 is TGTGCCAGCAGCTCCTGGACAGGGTGGGACACTGAAGCTTTCTTT.

The DNA of the CDR3 is TGTGCCAGCAGTTCGGGTGGCTATAGCAATCAGCCCCAGCATTTT. It codes for CASSSGGYSNQPQHF. V gene TRBV28 combines with J gene TRBJ1-5, with unresolved D. The V gene's germline CDR1 is MDHEN and CDR2 SYDVKM. The CDR3 loop spans 15 amino acids. The germline V and J ends were trimmed by 4 bases and 0 bases, with 10 bases remaining between them.

This chain connects TRBV27 to TRBJ1-6; the D is unclear. The V gene's germline CDR1 is MNHEY and CDR2 SMNVEV (reference sequence). V lost 4 bases to trimming and J lost 3 bases, with 10 bases between them. The CDR3 is 15 amino acids. The CDR3 coding sequence is TGTGCCAGCAGTTCCCAACAGAGCTATAATTCACCCCTCCACTTT. This encodes CASSSQQSYNSPLHF.

The chain has TRBV25-1 and TRBJ2-1; 10 nucleotides line up with TRBD2. The trim removed 2 bases at V and 6 bases at J, leaving 10 bases unmatched. The CDR3 length is 17 residues. Germline V gene sequence: CDR1 MGHDK, CDR2 SYGVNS. The CDR3 nucleotides are TGTGCCAGCAGTGAAAGAGGAGGAGCGGGAGGGGTCAATGAGCAGTTCTTC. This translates into CASSERGGAGGVNEQFF. The variable domain in full, with the rest retrieved from reference TRBV25-1 and TRBJ2-1, is EADIYQTPRYLVIGTGKKITLECSQTMGHDKMYWYQQDPGMELHLIHYSYGVNSTEKGDLSSESTVSRIRTEHFPLTLESARPSHTSQYLCASSERGGAGGVNEQFFGPGTRLTVL.

The chain has TRBV20-1 and TRBJ2-1; D remains unclear. V lost 4 bases and J lost 8, with 9 bases in between. The CDR3 contains 11 residues. Germline CDR1 DFQATT, CDR2 SNEGSKA (reference sequence). CDR3 residues: CSANEIDEQFF. DNA of the CDR3: TGCAGTGCTAACGAGATCGATGAGCAGTTCTTC.

The chain uses TRBV19 and TRBJ1-1; 8 bases line up with TRBD1. In germline, CDR1 is LNHDA, CDR2 SQIVND (reference sequence). The CDR3 has 18 residues. The trim removed 2 bases at V and 0 bases at J, leaving 11 bases unmatched. CDR3 amino acids: CASSIWGLGQDVNTEAFF. The CDR3 DNA follows: TGTGCCAGTAGTATATGGGGGTTGGGACAGGACGTGAACACTGAAGCTTTCTTT.

The rearrangement links TRBV7-9 to TRBJ2-3; perhaps TRBD2 as D (6 bases). Germline CDR1 and CDR2: SEHNR and FQNEAQ (reference sequence). V lost 8 bases and J 4 bases, leaving 19 bases between the germline ends. The CDR3 covers 15 residues. In nucleotides, the CDR3 is TGTGCCAGCGGGGGAGGCGGCAAACGGGCAGATACGCAGTATTTT. Translated, it gives CASGGGGKRADTQYF.

This clone was seen a few times. The chain carries TRBV5-4 and TRBJ2-5, with 16 nucleotides matching TRBD2. V gave up 5 bases and J gave up 1 base; unmatched junction bases: 8. This CDR3 comprises 18 residues. The germline V gene has CDR1 SGHNT and CDR2 YYREEE (reference sequence). CDR3 sequence reads: CASRSPGTSGGAQETQYF. The CDR3 region has the DNA TGTGCCAGCAGGAGCCCCGGGACTAGCGGGGGGGCCCAAGAGACCCAGTACTTC.

The chain couples TRBV6-1 to TRBJ2-7; possible D gene TRBD2, 5 bases. Germline CDR1 and CDR2: MNHNS and SASEGT. V lost 6 bases and J lost 2, with 14 bases in between. The CDR3 sequence is 14 residues long. CDR3 DNA sequence: TGTGCCAGCAGAGCCCAGACTAACGCCTACGAGCAGTACTTC. It encodes CASRAQTNAYEQYF.

This chain uses TRBV19 with TRBJ2-3; tentatively, D is TRBD2 (5 bases). With 4 bases removed from V and 1 base from J, the gap between germline ends came to 15 bases. From germline, CDR1 is LNHDA and CDR2 SQIVND (reference sequence). The CDR3 is 16 amino acids. CDR3 coding DNA: TGTGCCAGTAGTAAAGCTAGCCGAATTGGCACAGATACGCAGTATTTT. Translating it yields CASSKASRIGTDTQYF.

The rearrangement links TRBV7-9 to TRBJ2-2; 7 positions agree with TRBD1. Germline trimming cut 5 bases from V and 5 bases from J; bases unmatched to any gene: 5. The CDR3 totals 14 residues. Germline V gene sequence: CDR1 SEHNR, CDR2 FQNEAQ (reference sequence). The CDR3 DNA follows: TGTGCCAGCAGCCTCGACAGGGCGACCGGGGAGCTGTTTTTT. Translating it yields CASSLDRATGELFF.

The gene calls are TRBV15 and TRBJ1-1; 10 bases match TRBD1. The J segment lost 5 bases and the V segment lost 7 bases, leaving 4 bases of the junction unmatched. The CDR3 spans 13 residues. CDR1 and CDR2 (germline): LNHNV, YYDKDF (reference sequence). Here the CDR3 reads CATIGQGGTEAFF. The CDR3 DNA reads as TGTGCCACCATCGGACAGGGGGGGACTGAAGCTTTCTTT. The full variable domain, rest sourced from reference TRBV15 and TRBJ1-1, is DAMVIQNPRYQVTQFGKPVTLSCSQTLNHNVMYWYQQKSSQAPKLLFHYYDKDFNNEADTPDNFQSRRPNTSFCFLDIRSPGLGDTAMYLCATIGQGGTEAFFGQGTRLTVV.

This clone was picked up one time. J is TRBJ1-1 and V is TRBV19; TRBD1 agrees at 8 bases. V lost 0 bases and J lost 6; bases outside the gene matches: 3. The germline CDR1 and CDR2 sequences are LNHDA and SQIVND (reference sequence). This CDR3 has 14 amino acids. The CDR3 protein is CASSIDRTGSEAFF. For the CDR3, the DNA is TGTGCCAGTAGTATAGACCGGACAGGGTCTGAAGCTTTCTTT.

The chain uses TRBV6-1 and TRBJ2-5, with D possibly matching TRBD1 (5 bases). This CDR3 region has 14 residues. The germline V gene encodes CDR1 MNHNS and CDR2 SASEGT. Trimming stripped 3 bases from V and 2 bases from J, with 10 bases between. In nucleotides, the CDR3 is TGTGCCAGCAGTGAGGCAGGGCGACAAGAGACCCAGTACTTC. Amino acid sequence: CASSEAGRQETQYF.

This clone was observed once. In DNA form, the CDR3 reads TGTGCCACCATGAGGAGACAGGGGGCCTCAGATACGCAGTATTTT. Protein: CATMRRQGASDTQYF. The V gene is TRBV15, the J gene TRBJ2-3; 10 bases map to TRBD1. J lost 4 bases, V lost 7 bases, and 8 bases had no gene match. Germline CDR1 and CDR2: LNHNV and YYDKDF (reference sequence). The CDR3 runs 15 residues.

This chain uses TRBV28 with TRBJ2-2, with 8 bases matching TRBD1. Germline V lookup: CDR1 MDHEN, CDR2 SYDVKM. This CDR3 region has 16 residues. The J segment lost 6 bases and the V segment lost 3 bases, leaving 9 bases of the junction unmatched. This CDR3 is CASSFPRQGAAGELFF. For the CDR3, the DNA is TGTGCCAGCAGTTTCCCTCGTCAGGGGGCTGCCGGGGAGCTGTTTTTT. Looking up the rest from reference TRBV28 and TRBJ2-2 gives the full variable domain: DVKVTQSSRYLVKRTGEKVFLECVQDMDHENMFWYRQDPGLGLRLIYFSYDVKMKEKGDIPEGYSVSREKKERFSLILESASTNQTSMYLCASSFPRQGAAGELFFGEGSRLTVL.

The rearrangement joins TRBV15 to TRBJ2-3, with 7 bases fitting TRBD2. The CDR3 runs 17 residues. J gave up 4 bases and V 0 bases, and 10 bases lay outside the gene matches. The germline V gene has CDR1 LNHNV and CDR2 YYDKDF (reference sequence). CDR3 in amino acids: CATSRDEFGTKADTQYF. CDR3 nucleotides: TGTGCCACCAGCAGAGATGAATTCGGGACTAAAGCAGATACGCAGTATTTT.

CDR3 bases: TGTGCCAGCAGCTTAGATGATGGGACAGTAGGCTATGGCTACACCTTC. This sequence encodes CASSLDDGTVGYGYTF. J is TRBJ1-2 and V is TRBV7-6; the match to TRBD1 covers 7 bases. After removal of 1 base from V and 4 bases from J, the junction contained 9 bases not matched to a gene. The CDR3 loop spans 16 amino acids. Germline V lookup: CDR1 SGHVS, CDR2 FNYEAQ.

The chain uses TRBV29-1 and TRBJ2-3, with D maybe TRBD1 (5 bases). The CDR3 covers 14 residues. V was cut by 2 bases and J by 2 bases, with 11 bases left in between. CDR1 is SQVTM, CDR2 ANQGSEA, per germline. CDR3 DNA: TGCAGCGTTGAAAGGGGTACCCCCACAGATACGCAGTATTTT. It codes for CSVERGTPTDTQYF.

V and J are TRBV5-1 and TRBJ2-1, with TRBD2 matching over 8 bases. CDR1 SGHRS and CDR2 YFSETQ come from the germline V gene. The CDR3 is made up of 16 amino acids. V lost 0 bases to trimming and J lost 7 bases; unmatched junction nucleotides: 9. The CDR3 DNA sequence: TGCGCCAGCAGCTTGGCCAATAGCGGGATAGGTAATGAGCAGTTCTTC. It specifies CASSLANSGIGNEQFF.

This sequence joins TRBV6-5 and TRBJ2-2; D is perhaps TRBD2 (6 bases). The V gene lost 6 bases and the J gene lost 5 bases, with 16 bases spanning the gap. The CDR3 has 15 amino acids. Germline CDR1 and CDR2: MNHEY and SVGAGI. The CDR3 region is CASSRLGERTGELFF. CDR3 sequence (DNA): TGTGCCAGCAGCCGACTAGGGGAAAGGACCGGGGAGCTGTTTTTT.

This sequence joins TRBV4-1 and TRBJ1-2; 9 bases fit TRBD1. CDR1 is MGHRA and CDR2 is YSYEKL in the germline V gene. J gave up 0 bases and V 4 bases, and 9 bases lay outside the gene matches. This CDR3 contains 17 residues. This CDR3 is CASSPPGQGMANYGYTF. CDR3 nucleotides: TGCGCCAGCAGCCCTCCGGGACAGGGAATGGCTAACTATGGCTACACCTTC.

This rearrangement joins TRBV2 to TRBJ1-1; 7 nucleotides agree with TRBD1. Trimming took 6 bases from V and 0 from J; bases not matched to a gene: 13. CDR3 length equals 17 residues. Looked up from germline, CDR1 is SNHLY and CDR2 is FYNNEI. The CDR3 reads CASRGTVQERMNTEAFF. The CDR3 DNA is TGTGCCAGCAGGGGGACAGTCCAGGAGAGGATGAACACTGAAGCTTTCTTT.

This chain uses TRBV6-2 or TRBV6-3 with TRBJ1-5; D uncertain. Germline V gives CDR1 MNHEY, CDR2 SVGEGT. Trimming pared 2 bases from V and 4 bases from J, leaving 6 bases between. This CDR3 has 13 amino acids. The CDR3 spells CASSYAENQPQHF. For the CDR3, the DNA is TGTGCCAGCAGTTACGCGGAGAATCAGCCCCAGCATTTT.